The 13 T cell receptor beta chains below come from one sample, sequenced in a study of T cells in Graves' hyperthyroidism and ophthalmopathy. Using RNA transcripts as the source, TCR beta CDR3 regions were amplified. The HTBI primer set was used in a first-round RT-PCR of the TCR CDR3. A single record per CDR3 protein comes from TCRdb applying MiXCR to the multiplex PCR reads. The sample has a few hundred thousand distinct CDR3 sequences; roughly 15% are singletons. Sequencing input: blood. These receptors came from a woman aged 18 to 35 with Graves' hyperthyroidism.

V and J are TRBV7-8 and TRBJ1-5, with D maybe TRBD1 (5 bases). Between the trimmed V and J ends, which lost 6 bases and 5 bases, there was a span of 17 bases. The CDR3 has 15 amino acids. Looked up from germline, CDR1 is SGHVS and CDR2 is FQNEAQ. This CDR3 reads CASSGSRGTDQPQHF. CDR3 in DNA: TGTGCCAGCAGTGGGAGTCGAGGGACCGATCAGCCCCAGCATTTT.

This clonotype came up many times. This chain uses TRBV20-1 with TRBJ2-3, with D perhaps matching TRBD1 or TRBD2 (5 bases each). CDR3 length: 15 residues. V was trimmed by 1 base and J by 5 bases, leaving 16 bases between them. Germline values: CDR1 DFQATT, CDR2 SNEGSKA (reference sequence). CDR3 DNA sequence: TGCAGTGCTAGAGGCCGGGGCGGTGGGCGAGATACGCAGTATTTT. It translates to CSARGRGGGRDTQYF.

This clonotype was counted once. V usage is TRBV19 and J usage is TRBJ2-2; D gene unclear. This CDR3 is built from 14 residues. Trimming took 3 bases from V and 1 from J, leaving 6 bases between them. Germline V gives CDR1 LNHDA, CDR2 SQIVND (reference sequence). The CDR3 nucleotides read TGTGCCAGTAGTATTGAAGGGAACACCGGGGAGCTGTTTTTT. Protein sequence: CASSIEGNTGELFF.

V is TRBV29-1 and J is TRBJ2-7, with D hard to call. CDR1 and CDR2 from the germline V gene are SQVTM and ANQGSEA. The CDR3 runs to 11 residues. V was trimmed by 6 bases and J by 6 bases, leaving 12 bases between them. CDR3 in amino acids: CSVATPTEQYF. As DNA, the CDR3 is TGCAGCGTCGCCACCCCGACCGAGCAGTACTTC.

This clonotype appeared many times. The J gene is TRBJ2-1, the V gene TRBV20-1; possibly TRBD2 for D (5 bases). The CDR3 totals 13 residues. Per the germline V gene, CDR1 is DFQATT and CDR2 is SNEGSKA (reference sequence). Trimming took 6 bases from V and 2 from J, leaving 11 bases between them. The DNA of the CDR3 is TGCAGTGCGGCCGGGAACGCCTACAATGAGCAGTTCTTC. It specifies CSAAGNAYNEQFF.

This clonotype was seen at least ten times. The chain couples TRBV3-1 to TRBJ2-1; 7 bases are a match to TRBD2. V lost 0 bases, J lost 0 bases, and 5 bases stayed unmatched. Per germline, CDR1 LGHDT and CDR2 YNNKEL (reference sequence). This CDR3 has 17 amino acids. The CDR3 loop is CASSQDWGRGSYNEQFF. In DNA, the CDR3 is TGTGCCAGCAGCCAAGATTGGGGGAGGGGCTCCTACAATGAGCAGTTCTTC.

A remark on this clonotype: One base away lies a much larger clone, so this may be a sequencing read error. The rearrangement uses TRBV11-2 and TRBJ1-1; D unclear. Germline assignment: CDR1 SGHAT and CDR2 FQNNGV. This CDR3 region has 12 residues. The CDR3 loop reads CAGSLRMNAAFF. The CDR3 coding sequence is TGTGCCGGCAGCTTAAGGATGAATGCCGCTTTCTTT. The full variable domain, with the rest looked up from reference TRBV11-2 and TRBJ1-1, is EAGVAQSPRYKIIEKRQSVAFWCNPISGHATLYWYQQILGQGPKLLIQFQNNGVVDDSQLPKDRFSAERLKGVDSTLKIQPAKLEDSAVYLCAGSLRMNAAFFGQGTRLTVV.

In this sample, this clonotype turned up a few times. This chain uses TRBV28 with TRBJ2-1; 8 bases agree with TRBD1. CDR1 and CDR2 (germline): MDHEN, SYDVKM. Trimming took 8 bases from V and 9 from J; bases not matched to a gene: 18. The CDR3 loop spans 16 amino acids. CDR3 sequence (DNA): TGTGCCAGCGGTTCCTACCCTGGACAGGGTCGTAGTGAGCAGTTCTTC. This gives the protein CASGSYPGQGRSEQFF.

There are a few counts of this clonotype. CDR3 DNA: TGCGCCAGCAGCCTCAGCCCTACGAACACCGGGGAGCTGTTTTTT. This translates into CASSLSPTNTGELFF. The genes are TRBV5-1 and TRBJ2-2; D unresolved. Germline CDR1 SGHRS, CDR2 YFSETQ. This CDR3 is built from 15 residues. The germline V and J ends were trimmed by 4 bases and 0 bases, with 10 bases remaining between them.

This clonotype was recorded at least ten times. The V gene is TRBV6-1, the J gene TRBJ2-5, with TRBD1 identical over 10 bases. The junction had 9 bases not matched to a gene; V was cut back by 6 bases and J by 2 bases. The germline gives CDR1 MNHNS, CDR2 SASEGT. This CDR3 spans 16 amino acids. CDR3 protein: CASSRRDRGQQETQYF. The DNA of the CDR3 is TGTGCCAGCAGCCGCCGGGACAGGGGACAACAAGAGACCCAGTACTTC.

The CDR3 coding sequence is TGCAGTGCTACGCTAGGAGCGCCGATAACCGAGACCCAGTACTTC. Its protein is CSATLGAPITETQYF. The rearrangement joins TRBV20-1 to TRBJ2-5; D gene unclear. The germline gives CDR1 DFQATT, CDR2 SNEGSKA (reference sequence). The ends were cut back, 4 bases at V and 5 bases at J, with 20 bases in the middle. CDR3 length: 15 amino acids.

This chain connects TRBV20-1 to TRBJ2-1; D not certain. V lost 1 base, J lost 6 bases, and 7 bases lay in between. Germline loops: CDR1 DFQATT, CDR2 SNEGSKA (reference sequence). The CDR3 covers 12 residues. The CDR3: CSARGHTNEQFF. The CDR3 nucleotides read TGCAGTGCTAGAGGGCATACCAATGAGCAGTTCTTC.

There are many counts of this clonotype. The V and J genes are TRBV12-3 or TRBV12-4 and TRBJ2-7; TRBD2 matches 10 bases. This CDR3 contains 15 residues. V gave up 6 bases and J gave up 7 bases; unmatched junction bases: 12. CDR3 in DNA: TGTGCCAGCAGCGCTGCGCTAGCGGGAGTGGGGGAGCAGTACTTC. This translates into CASSAALAGVGEQYF.